This is a list of T cell receptor beta chains from one sample in a study of T cell responses to AZD1222 COVID-19 vaccine. Sequencing was performed with immunoSEQ multiplex PCR; in TCRdb, only in-frame clones are kept and a portion is missing. The sample shows roughly 140,000 clones, 89% of them seen only once. The sequences come from peripheral blood, collected on day 0 of AZD1222 vaccination. The receptors come from an adult in good health. Each CDR3 is given with its conserved first and last residue. A D gene is named only where the DNA matches it firmly. Some rows have no size entry. The others give once, few or many, or a class for an expanded clone.

TRBV27	.	TRBJ1-6	13	.	CASSKLRDSPLHF	TGTGCCAGCAGCAAACTCAGGGATTCACCCCTCCACTTT
TRBV19	.	TRBJ2-1	13	once	CASSIVASNEQFF	TGTGCCAGTAGTATAGTGGCCTCGAATGAGCAGTTCTTC
TRBV7-2	TRBD1	TRBJ1-2	13	.	CASRNGTVYGYTF	TGTGCCAGCAGAAATGGGACAGTTTATGGCTACACCTTC
TRBV18	.	TRBJ1-2	14	.	CASSPRDDMGGYTF	TGTGCCAGCTCACCACGGGACGACATGGGGGGCTACACCTTC
TRBV3-1/TRBV3-2	.	TRBJ2-7	12	.	CASSFDSYEQYF	TGTGCCAGCAGCTTCGATTCCTACGAGCAGTACTTC
TRBV14	.	TRBJ2-7	12	.	CASSRNYYEQYF	TGTGCCAGCAGCCGAAACTACTACGAGCAGTACTTC
TRBV12-3/TRBV12-4	.	TRBJ1-6	12	.	CASNQGGSPLHF	TGTGCCAGCAATCAAGGGGGGTCACCCCTCCACTTT
TRBV3-1/TRBV3-2	.	TRBJ1-1	14	.	CASSRDSMNTEAFF	TGTGCCAGCAGCAGAGACAGCATGAACACTGAAGCTTTCTTT
TRBV3-1/TRBV3-2	TRBD2	TRBJ2-1	14	.	CASSQSRLAAEQFF	TGTGCCAGCAGCCAGTCCCGACTAGCCGCTGAGCAGTTCTTC
TRBV5-1	.	TRBJ1-1	15	.	CASSLFAGGVPEAFF	TGCGCCAGCAGCTTGTTTGCGGGGGGCGTCCCTGAAGCTTTCTTT
TRBV28	.	TRBJ1-3	17	.	CASRSLDSLISGNTIYF	TGTGCCAGCAGATCCCTGGACAGTTTAATCTCTGGAAACACCATATATTTT
TRBV7-7	TRBD1	TRBJ1-5	18	.	CASSQNRGQGYSNQPQHF	TGTGCTAGCAGCCAGAACCGTGGACAGGGGTATAGCAATCAGCCCCAGCATTTT
TRBV6-5	TRBD1	TRBJ1-1	15	.	CASSPDRGGNTEAFF	TGTGCCAGCAGTCCGGACAGGGGGGGAAACACTGAAGCTTTCTTT
TRBV29-1	.	TRBJ1-1	12	.	CSVDLLATEAFF	TGCAGCGTTGACCTGTTGGCTACTGAAGCTTTCTTT
TRBV7-9	TRBD2	TRBJ2-3	17	.	CASSSLGLAESTDTQYF	TGTGCCAGCAGCTCCCTGGGACTAGCGGAAAGCACAGATACGCAGTATTTT
TRBV19	.	TRBJ1-4	13	once	CASSFRPDEKLFF	TGTGCCAGTAGTTTTCGGCCGGATGAAAAACTGTTTTTT